This T cell receptor beta chain is from a study of blood T cell repertoires in COVID-19. Study as a whole: Samples came from the United States, Italy and Spain, spanning acute and convalescent COVID-19. In each case, the material was cDNA or gDNA derived from T cells, B-cell-depleted T cells, or PBMCs.

Germline V CDR1 and CDR2: SGHRS, YFSETQ. J was trimmed by 4 bases and V by 3 bases; bases with no gene match: 1. There are 13 residues in the CDR3. In the source study's methods: The assay estimated nucleated cells by amplifying reference gene primers. This table comes from immunoSEQ multiplex PCR, and its TCRdb copy is limited to in-frame clones, with some not included. That table is the source of V, J and clone size, and D and trimming were worked out from the DNA. The sample holds 150,000 or so clones, more than 75% seen once. V gene TRBV5-1 combines with J gene TRBJ1-2; TRBD1 aligns across 9 bases. This receptor was obtained from an elderly man with acute or convalescent COVID-19. The sequencing sample was made of peripheral blood. The CDR3: CASSSGQGYGYTF. DNA of the CDR3: TGCGCCAGCAGCTCGGGACAGGGCTATGGCTACACCTTC. The full variable domain, in which reference TRBV5-1 and TRBJ1-2 provide the parts outside the CDR3, is KAGVTQTPRYLIKTRGQQVTLSCSPISGHRSVSWYQQTPGQGLQFLFEYFSETQRNKGNFPGRFSGRQFSNSRSEMNVSTLELGDSALYLCASSSGQGYGYTFGSGTRLTVV.